This TCR beta chain is from a study of beta chain features in type 1 diabetes. Reverse transcribing all isolated RNA meant expressed TCRB transcripts were sequenced. Clones were read by immunoSEQ multiplex PCR, and TCRdb kept only the in-frame ones, dropping some. The sample shows 300,000 to 450,000 clones, around 10% of them seen only once. Of note for this clone: The antigen is not known.

General study findings and limits: Cells with high TCR expression could be over-represented by cDNA sequencing. Type 1 diabetes patients showed a moderate but significant shortening of TCRB CDR3s in all four CD4+ subsets.

Trimming at V came to 2 bases and at J to 1 base, leaving 3 bases not matched to a gene. CDR3 size: 15 residues. Germline CDR1 SGHTA, CDR2 FQGNSA. The receptor was derived from a man younger than 40 with type 1 diabetes. The specimen was central memory CD4+ T cells from blood. The genes are TRBV7-2 and TRBJ1-1; 8 nucleotides line up with TRBD1. The CDR3 nucleotides read TGTGCCAGCAGCTTATGGGGGACAGGGAACACTGAAGCTTTCTTT. Its translation is CASSLWGTGNTEAFF.